This T cell receptor (beta chain) was captured in a study of PD-L1 blockade in urothelial cancer. About the research overall: Patients began atezolizumab, 1,200 mg intravenously every 3 weeks, in 2014. Patients with male sex and bladder-origin urothelial cancer accounted for about nine tenths of the roughly 29 enrolled. Treatment start was followed by blood analysis at 3 weeks (second dose) and again at 6 weeks.

This clone appeared a few times. The J segment lost 0 bases and the V segment lost 3 bases, leaving 1 base of the junction unmatched. Per germline, CDR1 LNHNV and CDR2 YYDKDF (reference sequence). The CDR3 runs 15 residues. Noted time point: peripheral blood 6 weeks after treatment start. Assay used: immunoSEQ multiplex PCR; TCRdb lists only in-frame clones, some missing. The sample comprises about 76,000 clones, approximately 90% of which are singletons, and approximately 0.89% rests with the top ten. The chain has TRBV15 and TRBJ1-4, with TRBD1 identical over 7 bases. Sample: PBMCs, taken around atezolizumab (anti-PD-L1) treatment. This clonotype was obtained from an elderly woman with urothelial cancer. The DNA for the CDR3 is TGTGCCACCAGCAGGGGACAGACAACTAATGAAAAACTGTTTTTT. Its protein product is CATSRGQTTNEKLFF.